These T cell receptor beta chains were read from a single sample in a study of blood T cell repertoires in COVID-19. Profiled with immunoSEQ multiplex PCR; TCRdb holds only in-frame clones, not every one. The data hold almost 250,000 clones, with 70% to 90% observed a single time. Sequencing used PBMCs or T cells enriched from blood (not recorded which). The receptors were gathered from a woman between 50 and 59 years old who had recovered from COVID-19. CDR3s include the opening cysteine and the closing phenylalanine or tryptophan. A D gene is named only where the DNA matches it firmly. Clone size appears in some rows only: once, few, many, or a class for an expanded clone.

v_gene: TRBV6-4
d_gene: NA
abundance: NA
j_gene: TRBJ2-2
CDR3aa: CASSHREGDGELFF
CDR3nt: TGTGCCAGCAGCCACAGGGAAGGGGACGGGGAGCTGTTTTTT

v_gene: TRBV5-4
d_gene: TRBD1
abundance: NA
j_gene: TRBJ1-2
CDR3aa: CASSLSLRQGAVYGYTF
CDR3nt: TGTGCCAGCAGTCTCTCACTTCGGCAGGGGGCGGTTTATGGCTACACCTTC

v_gene: TRBV5-4
d_gene: NA
abundance: NA
j_gene: TRBJ1-1
CDR3aa: CASSLDPMNTEAFF
CDR3nt: TGTGCCAGCAGCTTGGACCCTATGAACACTGAAGCTTTCTTT

v_gene: TRBV5-1
d_gene: NA
abundance: NA
j_gene: TRBJ1-5
CDR3aa: CASSFGSGNQPQHF
CDR3nt: TGCGCCAGCAGCTTCGGTTCAGGGAATCAGCCCCAGCATTTT

v_gene: TRBV18
d_gene: NA
abundance: NA
j_gene: TRBJ1-3
CDR3aa: CASSPRAGTRSSGNTIYF
CDR3nt: TGTGCCAGCTCACCACGAGCCGGGACTAGGAGCTCTGGAAACACCATATATTTT

v_gene: TRBV9
d_gene: NA
abundance: NA
j_gene: TRBJ1-2
CDR3aa: CASSGSGLISGYTF
CDR3nt: TGTGCCAGCAGCGGAAGCGGGCTAATCAGTGGCTACACCTTC

v_gene: TRBV19
d_gene: NA
abundance: NA
j_gene: TRBJ1-5
CDR3aa: CASSITAQDLNQPQHF
CDR3nt: TGTGCCAGTAGTATAACAGCACAAGACCTCAATCAGCCCCAGCATTTT

v_gene: TRBV6-5
d_gene: TRBD1
abundance: NA
j_gene: TRBJ1-1
CDR3aa: CASRTGRDTEAFF
CDR3nt: TGTGCCAGCCGGACAGGGCGGGACACTGAAGCTTTCTTT

v_gene: TRBV30
d_gene: NA
abundance: NA
j_gene: TRBJ1-6
CDR3aa: CASKDRGSSPLHF
CDR3nt: TGTGCCTCTAAGGACAGAGGCAGTTCACCCCTCCACTTT

v_gene: TRBV9
d_gene: TRBD1
abundance: NA
j_gene: TRBJ2-1
CDR3aa: CASSATGGAYNEQFF
CDR3nt: TGTGCCAGCAGCGCCACAGGGGGCGCCTACAATGAGCAGTTCTTC

v_gene: TRBV3-1/TRBV3-2
d_gene: NA
abundance: NA
j_gene: TRBJ2-2
CDR3aa: CATSRLGGAGELFF
CDR3nt: TGTGCCACCAGCCGGTTAGGCGGGGCCGGGGAGCTGTTTTTT

v_gene: TRBV7-8
d_gene: TRBD1
abundance: NA
j_gene: TRBJ2-1
CDR3aa: CASSLGGDRVYNEQFF
CDR3nt: TGTGCCAGCAGCTTAGGCGGGGACAGGGTATACAATGAGCAGTTCTTC

v_gene: TRBV5-1
d_gene: NA
abundance: NA
j_gene: TRBJ2-7
CDR3aa: CASSGSGVSNEQYF
CDR3nt: TGCGCCAGCAGCGGGTCGGGAGTCTCCAACGAGCAGTACTTC

v_gene: TRBV10-3
d_gene: TRBD1
abundance: NA
j_gene: TRBJ2-5
CDR3aa: CATRGVGGKETQYF
CDR3nt: TGTGCCACAAGAGGGGTAGGGGGCAAAGAGACCCAGTACTTC

v_gene: TRBV27
d_gene: NA
abundance: NA
j_gene: TRBJ2-7
CDR3aa: CASSHRSLGYEQYF
CDR3nt: TGTGCCAGCAGCCACAGAAGTTTGGGCTACGAGCAGTACTTC

v_gene: TRBV28
d_gene: NA
abundance: NA
j_gene: TRBJ2-7
CDR3aa: CASRQTYEQYF
CDR3nt: TGTGCCAGCAGACAGACCTACGAGCAGTACTTC

v_gene: TRBV5-1
d_gene: NA
abundance: NA
j_gene: TRBJ1-2
CDR3aa: CASSFGGDYGYTF
CDR3nt: TGCGCCAGCAGCTTCGGGGGGGACTATGGCTACACCTTC

v_gene: TRBV5-1
d_gene: NA
abundance: NA
j_gene: TRBJ2-7
CDR3aa: CASSLVFGAGQYEQYF
CDR3nt: TGCGCCAGCAGCTTGGTATTCGGAGCGGGACAATACGAGCAGTACTTC

v_gene: TRBV5-5
d_gene: NA
abundance: NA
j_gene: TRBJ1-3
CDR3aa: CASSLGAGASGNTIYF
CDR3nt: TGTGCCAGCAGCTTGGGGGCAGGCGCCTCTGGAAACACCATATATTTT

v_gene: TRBV28
d_gene: TRBD2
abundance: NA
j_gene: TRBJ2-3
CDR3aa: CASSLVTSATDTQYF
CDR3nt: TGTGCCAGCAGTTTGGTAACTAGCGCAACAGATACGCAGTATTTT

v_gene: TRBV3-1/TRBV3-2
d_gene: TRBD1
abundance: NA
j_gene: TRBJ1-2
CDR3aa: CASSRQGNGYTF
CDR3nt: TGTGCCAGCAGCCGACAGGGAAATGGCTACACCTTC

v_gene: TRBV6-2/TRBV6-3
d_gene: TRBD2
abundance: NA
j_gene: TRBJ2-3
CDR3aa: CASTPSGSTDTQYF
CDR3nt: TGTGCCAGCACCCCTAGCGGGAGCACAGATACGCAGTATTTT

v_gene: TRBV7-2
d_gene: NA
abundance: NA
j_gene: TRBJ1-2
CDR3aa: CASSLEAAGGDGYTF
CDR3nt: TGTGCCAGCAGCTTAGAGGCCGCCGGCGGTGATGGCTACACCTTC

v_gene: TRBV15
d_gene: TRBD1
abundance: NA
j_gene: TRBJ2-3
CDR3aa: CASSIGTGGTDTQYF
CDR3nt: TGTGCCAGTTCGATTGGGACAGGAGGCACAGATACGCAGTATTTT

v_gene: TRBV5-1
d_gene: TRBD1
abundance: NA
j_gene: TRBJ1-2
CDR3aa: CASSHGQGSYGYTF
CDR3nt: TGCGCCAGCAGCCATGGACAGGGATCCTATGGCTACACCTTC

v_gene: TRBV10-1
d_gene: TRBD2
abundance: NA
j_gene: TRBJ2-7
CDR3aa: CASSSSGRGLYEQYF
CDR3nt: TGCGCCAGCAGTTCCAGCGGGAGGGGACTCTACGAGCAGTACTTC

v_gene: TRBV5-1
d_gene: TRBD1
abundance: NA
j_gene: TRBJ1-4
CDR3aa: CASSSGTGYEKLFF
CDR3nt: TGCGCCAGCAGCTCCGGGACAGGGTATGAAAAACTGTTTTTT

v_gene: TRBV19
d_gene: NA
abundance: NA
j_gene: TRBJ1-3
CDR3aa: CASQGHSGNTIYF
CDR3nt: TGTGCCAGTCAGGGGCACTCTGGAAACACCATATATTTT

v_gene: TRBV4-2
d_gene: NA
abundance: NA
j_gene: TRBJ1-1
CDR3aa: CASSQEALVNTEAFF
CDR3nt: TGTGCCAGCAGCCAAGAGGCCCTGGTGAACACTGAAGCTTTCTTT

v_gene: TRBV29-1
d_gene: NA
abundance: once
j_gene: TRBJ2-2
CDR3aa: CSVGQGAGELFF
CDR3nt: TGCAGCGTTGGTCAGGGTGCCGGGGAGCTGTTTTTT

v_gene: TRBV10-3
d_gene: NA
abundance: NA
j_gene: TRBJ2-3
CDR3aa: CAISGILAGSTDTQYF
CDR3nt: TGTGCCATCAGTGGTATCCTTGCGGGAAGCACAGATACGCAGTATTTT

v_gene: TRBV27
d_gene: NA
abundance: NA
j_gene: TRBJ2-1
CDR3aa: CASSFPGLDNEQFF
CDR3nt: TGTGCCAGCAGTTTCCCGGGGTTAGACAATGAGCAGTTCTTC

v_gene: TRBV27
d_gene: TRBD2
abundance: NA
j_gene: TRBJ2-1
CDR3aa: CATRPGLGYNEQFF
CDR3nt: TGTGCCACACGGCCAGGACTAGGCTACAATGAGCAGTTCTTC

v_gene: TRBV5-6
d_gene: TRBD1
abundance: NA
j_gene: TRBJ2-6
CDR3aa: CASSPTQGVVTGANVLTF
CDR3nt: TGTGCCAGCAGCCCCACACAGGGGGTAGTTACTGGGGCCAACGTCCTGACTTTC

v_gene: TRBV7-8
d_gene: TRBD2
abundance: NA
j_gene: TRBJ2-1
CDR3aa: CASSLAGGYEQFF
CDR3nt: TGTGCCAGCAGCTTAGCGGGGGGGTATGAGCAGTTCTTC

v_gene: TRBV6-5
d_gene: TRBD2
abundance: NA
j_gene: TRBJ2-7
CDR3aa: CGTGLAGWSYEQYF
CDR3nt: TGTGGTACGGGACTAGCGGGATGGAGCTACGAGCAGTACTTC

v_gene: TRBV4-2
d_gene: TRBD2
abundance: NA
j_gene: TRBJ2-2
CDR3aa: CATTPLSGARGTGELFF
CDR3nt: TGTGCCACCACCCCCCTTAGCGGGGCACGGGGCACCGGGGAGCTGTTTTTT

v_gene: TRBV7-9
d_gene: NA
abundance: few
j_gene: TRBJ2-6
CDR3aa: CASGQSFLGANVLTF
CDR3nt: TGTGCCAGCGGACAGTCGTTCTTGGGGGCCAACGTCCTGACTTTC

v_gene: TRBV11-2
d_gene: TRBD1
abundance: NA
j_gene: TRBJ2-3
CDR3aa: CASSGRPRDRGRADTQYF
CDR3nt: TGTGCCAGCAGCGGAAGACCTAGGGACAGGGGGCGGGCAGATACGCAGTATTTT

v_gene: TRBV28
d_gene: TRBD1
abundance: NA
j_gene: TRBJ2-3
CDR3aa: CASSPGTGGLGVRDTQYF
CDR3nt: TGTGCCAGCAGCCCCGGGACAGGGGGCTTGGGAGTAAGGGATACGCAGTATTTT

v_gene: TRBV29-1
d_gene: NA
abundance: NA
j_gene: TRBJ2-7
CDR3aa: CSVEDKGTLNYEQYF
CDR3nt: TGCAGCGTTGAAGATAAGGGGACACTAAACTACGAGCAGTACTTC

v_gene: TRBV29-1
d_gene: NA
abundance: NA
j_gene: TRBJ2-3
CDR3aa: CSVDGVSHLPDTQYF
CDR3nt: TGCAGCGTTGACGGAGTCAGTCACCTCCCGGATACGCAGTATTTT

v_gene: TRBV15
d_gene: TRBD1
abundance: NA
j_gene: TRBJ1-3
CDR3aa: CATSTPGQGGGNTIYF
CDR3nt: TGTGCCACCAGCACCCCGGGACAGGGGGGTGGAAACACCATATATTTT

v_gene: TRBV18
d_gene: NA
abundance: NA
j_gene: TRBJ1-4
CDR3aa: CASSPPEGRGEKLFF
CDR3nt: TGTGCCAGCTCACCACCGGAGGGGCGAGGGGAAAAACTGTTTTTT

v_gene: TRBV3-1/TRBV3-2
d_gene: NA
abundance: NA
j_gene: TRBJ2-5
CDR3aa: CASSQLDHQETQYF
CDR3nt: TGTGCCAGCAGCCAACTAGACCACCAAGAGACCCAGTACTTC

v_gene: TRBV28
d_gene: NA
abundance: NA
j_gene: TRBJ1-1
CDR3aa: CASSHGGYTEAFF
CDR3nt: TGTGCCAGCAGCCATGGCGGGTACACTGAAGCTTTCTTT

v_gene: TRBV28
d_gene: NA
abundance: NA
j_gene: TRBJ1-2
CDR3aa: CASSLVQAAYGYTF
CDR3nt: TGTGCCAGCAGTTTAGTGCAGGCTGCCTATGGCTACACCTTC

v_gene: TRBV5-1
d_gene: TRBD1
abundance: NA
j_gene: TRBJ2-7
CDR3aa: CASSLGPDRLYEQYF
CDR3nt: TGCGCCAGCAGCTTGGGCCCGGACAGGCTCTACGAGCAGTACTTC

v_gene: TRBV6-5
d_gene: TRBD1
abundance: NA
j_gene: TRBJ2-1
CDR3aa: CASSYVDRGKYNEQFF
CDR3nt: TGTGCCAGCAGTTACGTGGACAGGGGGAAGTACAATGAGCAGTTCTTC

v_gene: TRBV6-5
d_gene: NA
abundance: NA
j_gene: TRBJ1-2
CDR3aa: CASKGRVGYTF
CDR3nt: TGTGCCAGCAAAGGCAGGGTAGGCTACACCTTC

v_gene: TRBV7-3
d_gene: TRBD2
abundance: NA
j_gene: TRBJ2-1
CDR3aa: CASSPQGLADGEQFF
CDR3nt: TGTGCCAGCAGCCCCCAGGGACTAGCAGACGGTGAGCAGTTCTTC

v_gene: TRBV5-4
d_gene: NA
abundance: NA
j_gene: TRBJ2-2
CDR3aa: CASSLKGANTGELFF
CDR3nt: TGTGCCAGCAGCTTGAAAGGGGCGAACACCGGGGAGCTGTTTTTT

v_gene: TRBV28
d_gene: TRBD2
abundance: NA
j_gene: TRBJ2-1
CDR3aa: CASSLPSGVSYNEQFF
CDR3nt: TGTGCCAGCAGTTTGCCTAGCGGTGTATCTTACAATGAGCAGTTCTTC

v_gene: TRBV5-1
d_gene: TRBD2
abundance: once
j_gene: TRBJ2-1
CDR3aa: CASGGGAAYNEQFF
CDR3nt: TGCGCCAGCGGCGGGGGGGCAGCCTACAATGAGCAGTTCTTC

v_gene: TRBV27
d_gene: NA
abundance: NA
j_gene: TRBJ2-1
CDR3aa: CASSLSGGYNGLTFF
CDR3nt: TGTGCCAGCAGTTTATCAGGGGGATACAATGGATTGACGTTCTTC

v_gene: TRBV27
d_gene: NA
abundance: NA
j_gene: TRBJ2-1
CDR3aa: CASSRQAFYNEQFF
CDR3nt: TGTGCCAGCAGTCGGCAGGCCTTTTACAATGAGCAGTTCTTC

v_gene: TRBV12-5
d_gene: NA
abundance: NA
j_gene: TRBJ1-6
CDR3aa: CASGPPLGGPLHF
CDR3nt: TGTGCTAGTGGCCCTCCATTGGGGGGTCCCCTCCACTTT

v_gene: TRBV4-1
d_gene: NA
abundance: NA
j_gene: TRBJ1-5
CDR3aa: CASSQGLVGDTNQPQHF
CDR3nt: TGCGCCAGCAGCCAAGGATTAGTGGGGGACACCAATCAGCCCCAGCATTTT